The 19 T cell receptor beta chains presented below share a single source sample, sequenced in a study of T cells after yellow fever vaccination. TCRdb processed the 5' RACE reads anew with MiXCR; each CDR3 protein has one entry. The data contain more than 15,000 distinct CDR3 sequences, over 3.5% of them singletons. Source: PBMCs, either bulk or a sorted T-cell subset (CD4+, CD8+, memory, or dextramer-sorted; not recorded which), taken 15 days after the yellow fever booster vaccination. The receptors here all came from a young man who received the YFV17D yellow fever vaccine.

This clonotype was recorded many times. The rearrangement joins TRBV7-2 to TRBJ2-7, with TRBD2 matching 11 bases. This CDR3 has 14 amino acids. The V gene end was trimmed by 5 bases and the J gene end by 4 bases; junction bases not matched to a gene: 4. Germline V gene sequence: CDR1 SGHTA, CDR2 FQGNSA. CDR3 DNA: TGTGCCAGCAGCCCTAGCGGGAGGAGGTACGAGCAGTACTTC. Its protein is CASSPSGRRYEQYF.

Ten or more counts support this clonotype. J is TRBJ2-1 and V is TRBV27; TRBD2 is a possible D gene (5 bases). In germline, CDR1 is MNHEY, CDR2 SMNVEV (reference sequence). Trimming stripped 8 bases from V and 0 bases from J, with 8 bases between. This CDR3 is built from 13 residues. The CDR3 here is CASGSPSYNEQFF. In DNA form, the CDR3 reads TGTGCCAGCGGGAGTCCCTCCTACAATGAGCAGTTCTTC.

The table lists this clonotype with many counts. The chain employs TRBV7-2 and TRBJ2-7, with a tentative D call TRBD2 (6 bases). V was clipped by 2 bases and J by 2 bases, with 13 bases between them. Germline CDR1 SGHTA, CDR2 FQGNSA. The CDR3 loop spans 15 amino acids. The CDR3 protein is CASSLPGLATYEQYF. The DNA for the CDR3 is TGTGCCAGCAGCTTACCGGGACTCGCCACCTACGAGCAGTACTTC.

This clonotype was seen many times. A junction boundary mismatches the germline segment, possibly from a read error. This chain's CDR3 is CATSRDDEQFF. The CDR3 DNA sequence: TGTGCCACCAGCCGAGACGATGAGCAGTTCTTC. This rearrangement joins TRBV15 to TRBJ2-1; D gene ambiguous. Per the germline V gene, CDR1 is LNHNV and CDR2 is YYDKDF (reference sequence). CDR3 length equals 11 residues.

The chain recombines TRBV20-1 with TRBJ2-5; 14 bases fit TRBD2. V trimming: 4 bases; J trimming: 6 bases; junction bases outside the gene matches: 4. The CDR3 is 14 residues long. Germline CDR1 DFQATT, CDR2 SNEGSKA (reference sequence). Here the CDR3 reads CSATGTSGSKTQYF. CDR3 nucleotide sequence: TGCAGTGCTACGGGGACTAGCGGGAGTAAGACCCAGTACTTC.

Ten or more counts support this clonotype. The CDR3 DNA sequence: TGTGCCAGCAGTTTGTTCGCGGACAATGAGCAGTTCTTC. Its translation: CASSLFADNEQFF. The chain carries TRBV12-3 or TRBV12-4 and TRBJ2-1; D ambiguous. V dropped 3 bases and J dropped 5 bases, with 8 bases sitting between them. This CDR3 spans 13 amino acids.

This clonotype was detected many times. This sequence joins TRBV30 and TRBJ1-5, with D hard to call. Looked up from germline, CDR1 is GTSNPN and CDR2 is SVGIG (reference sequence). Trimming took 3 bases from V and 0 from J, leaving 9 bases between them. The CDR3 consists of 14 residues. DNA of the CDR3: TGTGCCTGGAGCGCGGGTCTTAGCAATCAGCCCCAGCATTTT. It is translated as CAWSAGLSNQPQHF.

This clonotype is deemed medium-sized. V usage is TRBV20-1 and J usage is TRBJ2-3; a possible D gene is TRBD1 (5 bases). The germline gives CDR1 DFQATT, CDR2 SNEGSKA (reference sequence). The CDR3 contains 11 residues. Trimming took 3 bases from V and 11 from J, leaving 12 bases between them. CDR3 protein: CSARGVDKQYF. The CDR3 coding sequence is TGCAGTGCTAGGGGCGTGGACAAGCAGTATTTT.

This clonotype was recorded many times. The chain joins TRBV12-3 or TRBV12-4 to TRBJ2-3; TRBD1 or TRBD2 may be the D gene (7 bases each). V lost 6 bases, J lost 4 bases, and 14 bases lay in between. The CDR3 length is 14 residues. DNA of the CDR3: TGTGCCAGCAGCAGGGGGGGGCGCGCAGATACGCAGTATTTT. Amino acid sequence: CASSRGGRADTQYF.

This clonotype showed up many times. CDR3 region: CASKYTGELFF. In nucleotides, the CDR3 is TGTGCCAGCAAATACACCGGGGAGCTGTTTTTT. This sequence joins TRBV6-2 or TRBV6-3 and TRBJ2-2, with no clear D. Per the germline V gene, CDR1 is MNHEY and CDR2 is SVGEGT. The length of the CDR3 is 11 residues. Trimming shortened V by 7 bases and J by 3 bases, and 3 bases separated the two germline ends.

Many counts were recorded for this clonotype. This chain joins TRBV5-1 and TRBJ2-7; D is perhaps TRBD1 (5 bases). Germline assignment: CDR1 SGHRS and CDR2 YFSETQ. V dropped 0 bases and J dropped 3 bases, with 13 bases sitting between them. There are 15 residues in the CDR3. CDR3 coding DNA: TGCGCCAGCAGCTTGGGGCAGGGAATTGGCTACGAGCAGTACTTC. Translation: CASSLGQGIGYEQYF.

This clonotype appeared many times. CDR3 DNA sequence: TGCGCCAGCAGCTTGGACCAAGAGACCCAGTACTTC. Translation gives CASSLDQETQYF. V gene TRBV5-1 combines with J gene TRBJ2-5; D remains ambiguous. V shed 0 bases and J shed 0 bases, with 0 bases lying between them. The germline V gene encodes CDR1 SGHRS and CDR2 YFSETQ. The CDR3 is 12 residues long. Based on the CDR3 plus reference TRBV5-1 and TRBJ2-5, the full variable domain is KAGVTQTPRYLIKTRGQQVTLSCSPISGHRSVSWYQQTPGQGLQFLFEYFSETQRNKGNFPGRFSGRQFSNSRSEMNVSTLELGDSALYLCASSLDQETQYFGPGTRLLVL.

This clonotype showed up many times. The chain uses TRBV7-2 and TRBJ2-5, with D tentatively TRBD1 or TRBD2 (5 bases each). There are 15 residues in the CDR3. Trimming cost V 4 bases and J 3 bases, with 15 bases left between them. In germline, CDR1 is SGHTA, CDR2 FQGNSA. As DNA, the CDR3 is TGTGCCAGCAGCTCGGGACCCGGTAAGGAAGAGACCCAGTACTTC. Its translation: CASSSGPGKEETQYF.

In its sample, this clonotype ranks as medium-sized. The chain recombines TRBV18 with TRBJ1-5; D ambiguous. The CDR3 has 14 residues. The germline V gene encodes CDR1 KGHSH and CDR2 LQKENI. Between the trimmed V and J ends, which lost 2 bases and 0 bases, there was a span of 5 bases. The CDR3 DNA reads TGTGCCAGCTCACCAACCGATAGCAATCAGCCCCAGCATTTT. Its translation is CASSPTDSNQPQHF. Full variable domain (outside the CDR3, taken from reference TRBV18 and TRBJ1-5): NAGVMQNPRHLVRRRGQEARLRCSPMKGHSHVYWYRQLPEEGLKFMVYLQKENIIDESGMPKERFSAEFPKEGPSILRIQQVVRGDSAAYFCASSPTDSNQPQHFGDGTRLSIL.

Relative to its sample, this clonotype is medium-sized (0.01 to 0.1%). V gene TRBV5-1 combines with J gene TRBJ1-1; D is unclear. The germline V gene encodes CDR1 SGHRS and CDR2 YFSETQ. This CDR3 spans 13 amino acids. Trimming stripped 1 base from V and 1 base from J, with 5 bases between. CDR3 loop: CASSLIENTEAFF. The CDR3 DNA reads as TGCGCCAGCAGCTTGATTGAGAACACTGAAGCTTTCTTT.

This clonotype was picked up many times. The chain has TRBV5-1 and TRBJ2-7, with D perhaps matching TRBD1 (5 bases). The CDR3 runs to 13 residues. Germline V gives CDR1 SGHRS, CDR2 YFSETQ. The ends were cut back, 0 bases at V and 4 bases at J, with 8 bases in the middle. CDR3 nucleotides: TGCGCCAGCAGCTTGGGGACACCTTACGAGCAGTACTTC. Protein sequence: CASSLGTPYEQYF.

The J gene is TRBJ2-3, the V gene TRBV6-5; unclear D gene. V lost 2 bases and J lost 10, with 7 bases in between. The V gene's germline CDR1 is MNHEY and CDR2 SVGAGI. The CDR3 extends over 11 amino acids. The chain's CDR3 is CASSYGGSQYF. CDR3 in DNA: TGTGCCAGCAGTTACGGTGGCTCGCAGTATTTT.

This chain links TRBV28 with TRBJ2-1, with D possibly TRBD2 on 5 matching bases. CDR3 length equals 12 residues. Trimming cost V 5 bases and J 6 bases, with 8 bases left between them. Germline values: CDR1 MDHEN, CDR2 SYDVKM. The CDR3 nucleotides are TGTGCCAGCAGTAGCGGAATCAATGAGCAGTTCTTC. This translates into CASSSGINEQFF.

This clonotype has a count of ten or more. This rearrangement joins TRBV10-3 to TRBJ2-1; D assignment may be TRBD1 or TRBD2 (6 bases each). The CDR3 is made up of 20 amino acids. The germline V gene has CDR1 ENHRY and CDR2 SYGVKD. Trimming took 4 bases from V and 6 from J, leaving 31 bases between them. The CDR3 is CAISVPADLGGGNFPNEQFF. CDR3 DNA sequence: TGTGCCATCAGTGTACCCGCTGACCTGGGGGGCGGGAATTTTCCCAATGAGCAGTTCTTC.